Each of the 5 T cell receptor beta chains below was sequenced from the same sample in a study of blood T cell repertoires in COVID-19. Some clones are missing from TCRdb's copy, which holds only in-frame ones; the method was immunoSEQ multiplex PCR. Seen here are some 70,000 clones, about four fifths observed once, and the top ten hold around 14%. Sequencing was performed on peripheral blood. The receptors come from a man in his fifties or sixties with COVID-19, enrolled during active disease.

This rearrangement joins TRBV5-5 to TRBJ2-5, with D possibly matching TRBD1 (5 bases). The CDR3 extends over 15 amino acids. Per germline, CDR1 SGHKS and CDR2 YYEKEE (reference sequence). With 4 bases removed from V and 2 bases from J, the gap between germline ends came to 15 bases. CDR3 sequence: CASSATAILQETQYF. CDR3 DNA: TGTGCCAGCAGCGCGACAGCTATACTACAAGAGACCCAGTACTTC.

This sequence joins TRBV7-6 and TRBJ2-7; perhaps TRBD2 as D (5 bases). Germline CDR1 and CDR2: SGHVS and FNYEAQ. V lost 5 bases and J lost 0, with 14 bases in between. The CDR3 runs 15 residues. The CDR3 sequence is CASSPAGEASYEQYF. CDR3 nucleotide sequence: TGTGCCAGCAGCCCCGCCGGGGAAGCCTCCTACGAGCAGTACTTC. Full variable domain (rest looked up from reference TRBV7-6 and TRBJ2-7): GAGVSQSPRYKVTKRGQDVALRCDPISGHVSLYWYRQALGQGPEFLTYFNYEAQQDKSGLPNDRFSAERPEGSISTLTIQRTEQRDSAMYRCASSPAGEASYEQYFGPGTRLTVT.

The chain employs TRBV11-3 and TRBJ2-1; 10 nucleotides line up with TRBD2. This CDR3 is 15 amino acids long. Trimming removed 4 bases from V and 4 bases from J; junction bases left unmatched: 4. CDR1 is SGHNT, CDR2 YENEEA, per germline. The CDR3 DNA sequence: TGTGCCAGCAGCTCCCGGACTAGCGGTTACAATGAGCAGTTCTTC. Protein: CASSSRTSGYNEQFF.

The J gene is TRBJ2-1, the V gene TRBV6-5; weak D call: TRBD2 (6 bases). Looked up from germline, CDR1 is MNHEY and CDR2 is SVGAGI. There are 13 residues in the CDR3. V dropped 11 bases and J dropped 1 base, with 12 bases sitting between them. CDR3 sequence (DNA): TGTGCCGCCCGGGGGAGGTCCTACAATGAGCAGTTCTTC. It translates to CAARGRSYNEQFF.

The chain has TRBV5-5 and TRBJ2-2; 11 bases map to TRBD2. The CDR3 is 16 residues long. The V and J ends lost 4 bases and 5 bases, in that order; junction bases with no gene match: 7. Germline CDR1 reads SGHKS; CDR2 reads YYEKEE (reference sequence). Here the CDR3 DNA reads TGTGCCAGCAGCGAGGCTAGCGGGGGGCTTACCGGGGAGCTGTTTTTT. Translation: CASSEASGGLTGELFF.